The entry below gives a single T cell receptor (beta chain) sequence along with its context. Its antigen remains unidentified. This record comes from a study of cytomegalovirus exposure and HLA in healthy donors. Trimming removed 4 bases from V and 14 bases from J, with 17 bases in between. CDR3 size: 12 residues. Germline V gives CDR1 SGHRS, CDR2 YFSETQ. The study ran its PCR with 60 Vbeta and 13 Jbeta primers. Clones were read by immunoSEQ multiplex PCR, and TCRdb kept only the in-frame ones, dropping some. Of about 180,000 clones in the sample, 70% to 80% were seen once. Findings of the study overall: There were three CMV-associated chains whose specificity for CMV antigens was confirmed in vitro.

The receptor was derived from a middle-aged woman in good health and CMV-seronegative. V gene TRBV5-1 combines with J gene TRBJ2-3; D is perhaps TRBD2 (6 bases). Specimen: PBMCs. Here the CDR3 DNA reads TGCGCCAGCAGCCCTTATGGAGGGGCCCCGTATTTT. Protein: CASSPYGGAPYF.